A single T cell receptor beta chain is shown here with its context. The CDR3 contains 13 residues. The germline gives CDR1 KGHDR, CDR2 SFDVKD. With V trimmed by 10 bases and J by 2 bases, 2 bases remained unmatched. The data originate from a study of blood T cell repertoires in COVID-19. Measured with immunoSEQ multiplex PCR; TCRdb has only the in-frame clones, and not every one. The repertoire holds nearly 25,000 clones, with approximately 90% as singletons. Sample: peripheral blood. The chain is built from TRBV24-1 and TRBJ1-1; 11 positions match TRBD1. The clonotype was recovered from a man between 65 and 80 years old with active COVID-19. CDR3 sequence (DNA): TGTGCCACTGGACAGGGGGCAAACACTGAAGCTTTCTTT. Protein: CATGQGANTEAFF.